This is a list of T cell receptor beta chains from one sample in a study of blood T cell repertoires in COVID-19. Profiling relied on immunoSEQ multiplex PCR, and the TCRdb table lists in-frame clones only, not all of them. Among some 100,000 clones, about 89% were seen once, and the ten largest hold about a fifth. Material for sequencing was peripheral blood. Every receptor here comes from a human donor with acute or convalescent COVID-19. The donor label of this sample is uncertain. Both conserved end residues are part of each CDR3.

V gene	J gene	CDR3 protein
TRBV6-5	TRBJ1-2	CASSPQGRNYGYTF
TRBV5-8	TRBJ2-5	CASSLALRSGETQYF
TRBV19	TRBJ1-2	CASTPGQVANYGYTF
TRBV7-6	TRBJ2-3	CASSLWSSDTDTQYF
TRBV6-2/TRBV6-3	TRBJ1-3	CASSLETTSGNTIYF
TRBV5-1	TRBJ1-6	CASSSTDSYNSPLHF
TRBV5-5	TRBJ2-3	CASSGGYYADTQYF
TRBV20-1	TRBJ2-5	CSASGGLAGPQETQYF
TRBV7-3	TRBJ2-1	CASSRGTPANEQFF
TRBV6-5	TRBJ1-5	CASSYGGNQPQHF
TRBV7-2	TRBJ1-2	CASSLGQGISGYTF
TRBV5-1	TRBJ1-4	CASSLGQGFGKLFF
TRBV14	TRBJ2-5	CASSPRAGRETQYF
TRBV5-1	TRBJ2-1	CASSLASTRNNEQFF
TRBV14	TRBJ1-3	CASRHGLLGNTIYF
TRBV7-9	TRBJ1-2	CASSPPNRDRDHGYTF
TRBV27	TRBJ1-3	CASSDRDSGNTIYF
TRBV5-1	TRBJ2-2	CASSLAGGTGATTGELFF
TRBV19	TRBJ2-4	CASSPAEFIMDSHLAKNIQYF
TRBV19	TRBJ1-5	CASSKNRQGANQPQHF
TRBV28	TRBJ2-1	CASSSLGGESSYNEQFF
TRBV4-3	TRBJ2-3	CASSQDRTGGPPDTQYF
TRBV5-5	TRBJ1-2	CASSLGFSAGDYGYTF
TRBV15	TRBJ1-1	CATSRDGRDTEAFF
TRBV13	TRBJ1-1	CASRRQGVRAFF
TRBV20-1	TRBJ1-2	CSASAQGLGYTF
TRBV7-3	TRBJ1-1	CASSSQENTEAFF
TRBV5-4	TRBJ2-2	CASRPRTGTGELFF
TRBV11-2	TRBJ2-1	CASSRTSGRRSYNEQFF
TRBV7-2	TRBJ1-2	CASSLGDRVGYTF
TRBV5-4	TRBJ2-1	CASRPGQGTYNEQFF
TRBV4-1	TRBJ1-2	CASSQGQGYDGYTF
TRBV6-2/TRBV6-3	TRBJ2-7	CASSYGGEPLDEQYF
TRBV2	TRBJ1-1	CASSENSVRANTEAFF
TRBV7-2	TRBJ1-1	CASSYGTGGKGRTEAFF
TRBV4-1	TRBJ1-6	CASSQDLGQGARNSPLHF